A single sample gave rise to the 31 T cell receptor beta chains below, sequenced in a study of T cell responses to AZD1222 COVID-19 vaccine. The repertoire was sequenced with immunoSEQ multiplex PCR; TCRdb's copy has only in-frame clones and lacks some. The table has about 120,000 clones, 70% to 90% seen once. Specimen: peripheral blood, collected on day 0 of AZD1222 vaccination. These receptors were collected from an adult in good health.

This clone was picked up a small number of times. The rearrangement joins TRBV2 to TRBJ1-2; possibly TRBD1 for D (5 bases). CDR3 length: 14 amino acids. Germline lookup yields CDR1 SNHLY and CDR2 FYNNEI. Trimming left V 7 bases short and J 3 bases short, with 15 bases between. CDR3 loop: CASTLGGLDYGYTF. CDR3 sequence (DNA): TGTGCCAGCACCTTGGGGGGGTTGGACTATGGCTACACCTTC. The full variable domain, in which reference TRBV2 and TRBJ1-2 provide the parts outside the CDR3, is EPEVTQTPSHQVTQMGQEVILRCVPISNHLYFYWYRQILGQKVEFLVSFYNNEISEKSEIFDDQFSVERPDGSNFTLKIRSTKLEDSAMYFCASTLGGLDYGYTFGSGTRLTVV.

V is TRBV4-1 and J is TRBJ1-1, with a tentative D call TRBD1 (5 bases). The length of the CDR3 is 13 residues. Between the trimmed V and J ends, which lost 0 bases and 9 bases, there was a span of 11 bases. Germline V gene lookup returns CDR1 MGHRA and CDR2 YSYEKL. The CDR3 DNA is TGCGCCAGCAGCCAAGATGGCAGGGCAAAAGCTTTCTTT. Translated: CASSQDGRAKAFF.

The J gene is TRBJ2-1, the V gene TRBV7-3; D possibly corresponds to TRBD1 (6 bases). Germline-derived CDR1 and CDR2 are SGHTA and FQGTGA. The V gene lost 5 bases and the J gene lost 0 bases, with 14 bases spanning the gap. This CDR3 region has 16 residues. The CDR3 loop is CASSAATGSSYNEQFF. The DNA for the CDR3 is TGTGCCAGCAGCGCAGCTACAGGGAGCTCCTACAATGAGCAGTTCTTC.

V is TRBV7-2 and J is TRBJ1-2; TRBD1 matches at 8 bases. Germline V gives CDR1 SGHTA, CDR2 FQGNSA. Trimming at V came to 3 bases and at J to 4 bases, leaving 4 bases not matched to a gene. CDR3 length: 14 amino acids. The CDR3: CASSLDRDRYGYTF. DNA for the CDR3: TGTGCCAGCAGCTTGGACAGGGACCGCTATGGCTACACCTTC.

This chain uses TRBV28 with TRBJ2-1; D possibly matches TRBD1 or TRBD2 (7 bases each). Germline values: CDR1 MDHEN, CDR2 SYDVKM. This CDR3 region has 17 residues. Trimming removed 7 bases from V and 5 bases from J, with 24 bases in between. In DNA form, the CDR3 reads TGTGCCAGCAATCAACCCCCCGCAGGGGGAGGGCACAATGAGCAGTTCTTC. It yields the protein CASNQPPAGGGHNEQFF.

The chain uses TRBV10-1 and TRBJ1-1, with 8 bases lining up with TRBD1. The CDR3 covers 14 residues. Germline V CDR1 and CDR2: WNHNN, SYGVQD (reference sequence). After removal of 1 base from V and 4 bases from J, the junction contained 2 bases not matched to a gene. CDR3: CASSEYRGATEAFF. The DNA for the CDR3 is TGCGCCAGCAGTGAGTACAGGGGGGCCACTGAAGCTTTCTTT.

The chain uses TRBV2 and TRBJ2-3; D is undetermined. The CDR3 loop spans 12 amino acids. The germline CDR1 and CDR2 sequences are SNHLY and FYNNEI. V lost 5 bases and J 6 bases, leaving 9 bases between the germline ends. CDR3 loop: CASSNPGDTQYF. The DNA of the CDR3 is TGTGCCAGCAGTAACCCTGGGGATACGCAGTATTTT.

The gene calls are TRBV6-5 and TRBJ2-7; D gene ambiguous. The V and J ends lost 6 bases and 3 bases respectively, with 15 bases between them. This CDR3 contains 14 residues. CDR1 and CDR2 from the germline V gene are MNHEY and SVGAGI. CDR3 coding DNA: TGTGCCAGCAGGGCCCCGGTTCCCCACTACGAGCAGTACTTC. This sequence encodes CASRAPVPHYEQYF.

V gene TRBV30 combines with J gene TRBJ2-7, with 9 bases that match TRBD2. CDR3 length equals 17 residues. CDR1 and CDR2 (germline): GTSNPN, SVGIG (reference sequence). The V gene end was trimmed by 0 bases and the J gene end by 2 bases; junction bases not matched to a gene: 11. CDR3 in amino acids: CAWSVRLAGPYPYEQYF. As DNA, the CDR3 is TGTGCCTGGAGTGTAAGGCTAGCGGGGCCGTATCCCTACGAGCAGTACTTC.

The rearrangement links TRBV9 to TRBJ2-1; 9 bases fit TRBD1. V was clipped by 0 bases and J by 2 bases; unmatched bases: 0. The CDR3 totals 15 residues. Germline CDR1 SGDLS, CDR2 YYNGEE. CDR3 coding DNA: TGTGCCAGCAGCGTAGGGGACAGGGCCTACAATGAGCAGTTCTTC. As protein: CASSVGDRAYNEQFF.

V usage is TRBV2 and J usage is TRBJ1-2; TRBD1 matches at 8 bases. The length of the CDR3 is 14 residues. V shed 6 bases and J 8 bases; nucleotides not matched to a gene: 11. The germline V gene encodes CDR1 SNHLY and CDR2 FYNNEI. CDR3 amino acids: CASRRGGRGQGYTF. The CDR3, as DNA: TGTGCCAGCAGGAGGGGAGGCAGGGGGCAAGGCTACACCTTC.

The gene calls are TRBV19 and TRBJ2-6; D possibly matches TRBD1 or TRBD2 (6 bases each). V was trimmed by 1 base and J by 1 base, leaving 8 bases between them. The CDR3 totals 16 residues. Germline V CDR1 and CDR2: LNHDA, SQIVND (reference sequence). CDR3 sequence: CASSIGGASGANVLTF. In nucleotides, the CDR3 is TGTGCCAGTAGTATAGGGGGGGCGTCTGGGGCCAACGTCCTGACTTTC.

The rearrangement uses TRBV28 and TRBJ1-1, with D perhaps TRBD1 (6 bases). Germline lookup yields CDR1 MDHEN and CDR2 SYDVKM. V shed 10 bases and J shed 11 bases, with 14 bases lying between them. This CDR3 has 10 amino acids. The chain's CDR3 is CATRRGQAFF. The CDR3 DNA reads TGTGCCACCCGGCGGGGGCAGGCTTTCTTT. Based on the CDR3 plus reference TRBV28 and TRBJ1-1, the full variable domain is DVKVTQSSRYLVKRTGEKVFLECVQDMDHENMFWYRQDPGLGLRLIYFSYDVKMKEKGDIPEGYSVSREKKERFSLILESASTNQTSMYLCATRRGQAFFGQGTRLTVV.

The chain employs TRBV18 and TRBJ2-7; 11 bases fit TRBD2. This CDR3 is built from 15 residues. V shed 5 bases, J shed 0 bases, and the junction held 3 bases outside the gene matches. The germline V gene encodes CDR1 KGHSH and CDR2 LQKENI. CDR3 in amino acids: CASSVAGGTSYEQYF. The CDR3 DNA follows: TGTGCCAGCTCAGTAGCGGGAGGGACCTCCTACGAGCAGTACTTC.

This clone was seen more than once but under ten times. The rearrangement uses TRBV6-1 and TRBJ2-7, with D possibly being TRBD1 or TRBD2 (6 bases each). CDR1 MNHNS and CDR2 SASEGT come from the germline V gene. This CDR3 is 16 amino acids long. The V end lost 3 bases, the J end lost 0 bases, and 15 bases lay between the germline ends. The CDR3 DNA reads as TGTGCCAGCAGTGACAGGGGCGGAGGGAACTCCTACGAGCAGTACTTC. This gives the protein CASSDRGGGNSYEQYF.

The chain carries TRBV28 and TRBJ1-4; 9 bases agree with TRBD1. The CDR3 totals 16 residues. V was clipped by 8 bases and J by 4 bases; unmatched bases: 11. CDR1 and CDR2 from the germline V gene are MDHEN and SYDVKM. The CDR3 loop reads CASRTGDVGGNEKLFF. CDR3 DNA: TGTGCCAGCCGGACAGGGGATGTAGGGGGTAATGAAAAACTGTTTTTT.

The genes are TRBV10-3 and TRBJ1-1, with D perhaps matching TRBD1 (6 bases). This CDR3 has 14 residues. V lost 2 bases and J lost 4, with 11 bases in between. The germline V gene has CDR1 ENHRY and CDR2 SYGVKD. The CDR3 coding sequence is TGTGCCATCAGTGAGACGGGGGGGGCCACTGAAGCTTTCTTT. Encoded protein: CAISETGGATEAFF.

About this clone: A read error may produce the germline difference seen at one junction end. The chain links TRBV7-7 to TRBJ1-4, with D possibly TRBD1 on 5 matching bases. Germline V gene lookup returns CDR1 SSHAT and CDR2 FNYEAQ (reference sequence). The CDR3 covers 13 residues. In DNA form, the CDR3 reads TGTGCTAGCAGCTTAGGGGTTAATGAAAAACTGTTTTTT. Amino acid sequence: CASSLGVNEKLFF.

V and J are TRBV3-1 (or the pseudogene TRBV3-2) and TRBJ2-1; D remains ambiguous. Germline V gives CDR1 LGHDT, CDR2 YNNKEL (reference sequence). Trimming cost V 3 bases and J 10 bases, with 13 bases left between them. CDR3 size: 13 residues. In DNA form, the CDR3 reads TGTGCCAGCAGCCAGACCGCACAAGGAGAGCAGTTCTTC. This translates into CASSQTAQGEQFF.

The chain joins TRBV6-2 or TRBV6-3 to TRBJ2-1, with 7 positions matching TRBD1. J gave up 7 bases and V 6 bases, and 3 bases lay outside the gene matches. This CDR3 region has 12 residues. CDR1 and CDR2 (germline): MNHEY, SVGEGT. The CDR3 DNA sequence: TGTGCCAGCAGCGAACAGGGGAATGAGCAGTTCTTC. Its protein is CASSEQGNEQFF.

This clone is a singleton in its sample. This chain connects TRBV5-4 to TRBJ2-7; no reliable D call. This CDR3 comprises 14 residues. Trimming removed 0 bases from V and 0 bases from J, with 7 bases in between. The V gene's germline CDR1 is SGHNT and CDR2 YYREEE (reference sequence). The CDR3 protein is CASSLAGSSYEQYF. The CDR3 DNA is TGTGCCAGCAGCTTGGCGGGTAGCTCCTACGAGCAGTACTTC.

The genes are TRBV5-4 and TRBJ1-1; 7 bases are shared with TRBD1. Germline V gene lookup returns CDR1 SGHNT and CDR2 YYREEE (reference sequence). CDR3 length equals 18 residues. The junction had 15 bases not matched to a gene; V was cut back by 4 bases and J by 0 bases. The CDR3 sequence: CASSLGPDPGQLNTEAFF. For the CDR3, the DNA is TGTGCCAGCAGCCTTGGGCCGGACCCGGGACAGCTGAACACTGAAGCTTTCTTT.

The J gene is TRBJ2-5, the V gene TRBV5-1; D is perhaps TRBD1 (6 bases). The CDR3 contains 14 residues. From germline, CDR1 is SGHRS and CDR2 YFSETQ. Deletions cut 0 bases from V and 4 bases from J, with 10 bases between. In DNA, the CDR3 is TGCGCCAGCAGCTTGGCACAGGGTGTAGAGACCCAGTACTTC. Its translation: CASSLAQGVETQYF.

The chain couples TRBV28 to TRBJ1-4, with TRBD1 identical over 8 bases. This CDR3 comprises 15 residues. CDR1 MDHEN and CDR2 SYDVKM come from the germline V gene. V trimming: 3 bases; J trimming: 8 bases; junction bases outside the gene matches: 8. The CDR3 is CASSFGQGLREKLFF. The CDR3 region has the DNA TGTGCCAGCAGTTTCGGACAGGGACTACGGGAAAAACTGTTTTTT.

The gene calls are TRBV30 and TRBJ1-3; D not certain. The germline V gene has CDR1 GTSNPN and CDR2 SVGIG (reference sequence). There are 12 residues in the CDR3. Trimming took 4 bases from V and 0 from J, leaving 4 bases between them. In DNA form, the CDR3 reads TGTGCCTGGAAGTACTCTGGAAACACCATATATTTT. Encoded protein: CAWKYSGNTIYF.

The genes are TRBV24-1 and TRBJ1-2; TRBD1 might be the D (6 bases). The V gene lost 2 bases and the J gene lost 0 bases, with 9 bases spanning the gap. Germline values: CDR1 KGHDR, CDR2 SFDVKD. The CDR3 extends over 15 amino acids. The CDR3 sequence is CATSDSGVANYGYTF. The DNA for the CDR3 is TGTGCCACCAGTGATTCAGGGGTTGCTAACTATGGCTACACCTTC.

The chain couples TRBV5-1 to TRBJ2-1; 9 nucleotides match TRBD1. With V trimmed by 1 base and J by 9 bases, 11 bases remained unmatched. Per germline, CDR1 SGHRS and CDR2 YFSETQ. The CDR3 loop spans 16 amino acids. In nucleotides, the CDR3 is TGCGCCAGCAGCTTGCCAGACAGGGGGAGCTTCGGTGAGCAGTTCTTC. It is translated as CASSLPDRGSFGEQFF.

The J gene is TRBJ2-2, the V gene TRBV5-8; possibly TRBD2 for D (5 bases). V was trimmed by 5 bases and J by 6 bases, leaving 8 bases between them. The CDR3 has 12 amino acids. The germline V gene encodes CDR1 SGHTS and CDR2 YDEGEE. The CDR3 sequence is CASRRRSGELFF. The CDR3 DNA sequence: TGTGCCAGCAGGAGGAGGTCCGGGGAGCTGTTTTTT.

CDR3 residues: CASSAGLVYNEQFF. In nucleotides, the CDR3 is TGTGCCAGCAGTGCGGGACTAGTCTACAATGAGCAGTTCTTC. The rearrangement uses TRBV2 and TRBJ2-1; 8 bases fit TRBD2. The V and J ends lost 4 bases and 3 bases, in that order; junction bases with no gene match: 2. CDR1 is SNHLY and CDR2 is FYNNEI in the germline V gene. This CDR3 comprises 14 residues. Based on the CDR3 plus reference TRBV2 and TRBJ2-1, the full variable domain is EPEVTQTPSHQVTQMGQEVILRCVPISNHLYFYWYRQILGQKVEFLVSFYNNEISEKSEIFDDQFSVERPDGSNFTLKIRSTKLEDSAMYFCASSAGLVYNEQFFGPGTRLTVL.

A word on this clone: Relative to the germline gene, one junction end is altered; a read error may explain this. The V call is TRBV7-7, the J call TRBJ2-5, with D possibly being TRBD1 (6 bases). This CDR3 region has 15 residues. Per germline, CDR1 SSHAT and CDR2 FNYEAQ (reference sequence). The CDR3 protein is CASSLDGRGAETQYF. CDR3 coding DNA: TGTGCTAGCAGCTTAGATGGCAGGGGAGCAGAGACCCAGTACTTC.

CDR3 loop: CASSPLVQGFSSYEQYF. The CDR3 DNA reads as TGTGCCAGCTCACCACTCGTACAGGGGTTCAGCTCCTACGAGCAGTACTTC. The chain recombines TRBV18 with TRBJ2-7, with 7 bases matching TRBD1. V was pared by 1 base and J by 0 bases, with 9 bases of the junction left unmatched. Germline V gene data show CDR1 as KGHSH and CDR2 as LQKENI. The CDR3 extends over 17 amino acids.